The next 17 T cell receptor beta chains were all read from a single sample in a study of early T cells in non-severe SARS-CoV-2 infection. TCRdb used MiXCR to reprocess the 5' RACE reads, holding one entry per CDR3 protein. The sample has around 67,000 distinct CDR3 sequences, approximately 10% seen once; the top ten hold roughly 7%. The sequenced material came from whole blood. The receptors come from an adult who was a healthcare worker with PCR-confirmed SARS-CoV-2 infection or an uninfected control (not recorded which).

The genes are TRBV20-1 and TRBJ2-2; 8 bases are shared with TRBD1. J gave up 1 base and V 2 bases, and 6 bases lay outside the gene matches. The CDR3 length is 16 residues. CDR1 and CDR2 from the germline V gene are DFQATT and SNEGSKA (reference sequence). CDR3 loop: CSARKTGAVNTGELFF. The CDR3 DNA reads as TGCAGTGCTAGAAAGACAGGGGCCGTGAACACCGGGGAGCTGTTTTTT.

In its sample, this clonotype was seen many times. The V and J genes are TRBV18 and TRBJ2-1; TRBD2 agrees at 8 bases. CDR1 is KGHSH, CDR2 LQKENI, per germline. With V trimmed by 3 bases and J by 5 bases, 9 bases remained unmatched. The CDR3 totals 16 residues. CDR3 nucleotide sequence: TGTGCCAGCTCACCCTTACCAGCGGGAGCGGACAATGAGCAGTTCTTC. This translates into CASSPLPAGADNEQFF.

This clonotype came up a few times. The CDR3 DNA is TGTGCCAGCAGCCAAGACAACCTCCTCTACGAGCAGTACTTC. Protein: CASSQDNLLYEQYF. This sequence joins TRBV3-1 and TRBJ2-7; D is ambiguous. V was shortened by 0 bases and J by 3 bases, with 9 bases between the two germline ends. This CDR3 has 14 residues. Germline CDR1 LGHDT, CDR2 YNNKEL (reference sequence).

The chain carries TRBV19 and TRBJ2-1; 11 nucleotides align to TRBD2. The CDR3 sequence is 16 residues long. The germline V gene has CDR1 LNHDA and CDR2 SQIVND (reference sequence). V lost 4 bases to trimming and J lost 4 bases; unmatched junction nucleotides: 6. CDR3 sequence: CASSTIAGGPYNEQFF. CDR3 coding DNA: TGTGCCAGTAGTACTATAGCGGGAGGGCCTTACAATGAGCAGTTCTTC.

This clonotype was counted at least ten times. The chain couples TRBV6-2 or TRBV6-3 to TRBJ2-3; 11 bases are a match to TRBD2. Germline loops: CDR1 MNHEY, CDR2 SVGEGT. V lost 5 bases to trimming and J lost 2 bases; unmatched junction nucleotides: 3. The CDR3 extends over 15 amino acids. CDR3 sequence (DNA): TGTGCCAGCAGTGAACTAGCGGGGGACACAGATACGCAGTATTTT. It codes for CASSELAGDTDTQYF.

V and J are TRBV4-1 and TRBJ1-6; D unclear. The CDR3 totals 13 residues. Deletions cut 0 bases from V and 16 bases from J, with 13 bases between. CDR1 is MGHRA, CDR2 YSYEKL, per germline. CDR3 amino acids: CASSQELLRKLHF. The CDR3, as DNA: TGCGCCAGCAGCCAAGAACTCCTGAGAAAACTCCACTTT.

This chain connects TRBV7-3 to TRBJ2-5, with D hard to call. V shed 5 bases and J shed 4 bases, with 11 bases lying between them. Germline lookup yields CDR1 SGHTA and CDR2 FQGTGA. The CDR3 is 13 residues long. In DNA form, the CDR3 reads TGTGCCAGCAGCGGCCGGACCGGAGAGACCCAGTACTTC. Translation: CASSGRTGETQYF.

This clonotype was picked up many times. The CDR3 bases are TGTGCCAGCATCCAAAAGACGCACTTAAGGACAGATACGCAGTATTTT. Translated: CASIQKTHLRTDTQYF. The chain employs TRBV21-1 and TRBJ2-3. TRBV21-1 is recorded as a pseudogene. This CDR3 is built from 16 residues.

This clonotype was seen repeatedly, ten times or more. V and J are TRBV29-1 and TRBJ2-7, with D possibly being TRBD1 or TRBD2 (5 bases each). The CDR3 runs to 15 residues. Trimming pared 6 bases from V and 5 bases from J, leaving 23 bases between. Germline lookup yields CDR1 SQVTM and CDR2 ANQGSEA. CDR3 sequence (DNA): TGCAGCGTGGTCGGCCAGGGTGGAGGAGTGAACGAGCAGTACTTC. This sequence encodes CSVVGQGGGVNEQYF.

This clonotype was found a few times. The genes are TRBV9 and TRBJ2-3, with D possibly TRBD1 on 5 matching bases. This CDR3 has 14 amino acids. Germline assignment: CDR1 SGDLS and CDR2 YYNGEE. With 4 bases removed from V and 0 bases from J, the gap between germline ends came to 9 bases. CDR3 loop: CASSRRGSTDTQYF. In DNA form, the CDR3 reads TGTGCCAGCAGCCGAAGGGGCAGCACAGATACGCAGTATTTT.

This clonotype occurred a few times. The chain combines TRBV7-2 with TRBJ1-1; D is perhaps TRBD1 (6 bases). CDR3 size: 15 residues. The germline CDR1 and CDR2 sequences are SGHTA and FQGNSA. V gave up 5 bases and J gave up 1 base, with 14 bases separating them. The CDR3 spells CASSPGQIGNTEAFF. The CDR3 DNA follows: TGTGCCAGCAGCCCAGGACAGATAGGGAACACTGAAGCTTTCTTT.

In this sample, this clonotype turned up many times. This chain connects TRBV10-3 to TRBJ2-1, with D tentatively TRBD1 (5 bases). V dropped 4 bases and J dropped 5 bases, with 12 bases sitting between them. There are 14 residues in the CDR3. Germline assignment: CDR1 ENHRY and CDR2 SYGVKD. CDR3 region: CAISVQGKHNEQFF. CDR3 bases: TGTGCCATCAGTGTGCAGGGTAAACACAATGAGCAGTTCTTC.

V usage is TRBV18 and J usage is TRBJ2-3; D call uncertain. In germline, CDR1 is KGHSH, CDR2 LQKENI. CDR3 size: 15 residues. Trimming took 0 bases from V and 1 from J, leaving 8 bases between them. In DNA form, the CDR3 reads TGTGCCAGCTCACCACCATCTTTAGGCACAGATACGCAGTATTTT. It codes for CASSPPSLGTDTQYF.

The chain couples TRBV14 to TRBJ2-5; no clear D gene. CDR3 length: 16 amino acids. Germline lookup yields CDR1 SGHDN and CDR2 FVKESK. Trimming cost V 4 bases and J 5 bases, with 20 bases left between them. CDR3 DNA: TGTGCCAGCAGCCGTCGACGGGCCTCTAATGGGGAGACCCAGTACTTC. Residues: CASSRRRASNGETQYF.

This clonotype has only a few counts. This chain uses TRBV28 with TRBJ2-5, with D unresolved. The CDR3 runs 19 residues. CDR1 is MDHEN, CDR2 SYDVKM, per germline. The V end was cut by 6 bases, the J end by 5 bases, with 31 bases between. For the CDR3, the DNA is TGTGCCAGCAGACCTTATATATCCTCCGAAAGGGAAGGCGAGGAGACCCAGTACTTC. Its translation: CASRPYISSEREGEETQYF.

The chain uses TRBV5-1 and TRBJ2-7; D perhaps matches TRBD1 (6 bases). The CDR3 is made up of 14 amino acids. The V end lost 1 base, the J end lost 3 bases, and 11 bases lay between the germline ends. CDR1 is SGHRS and CDR2 is YFSETQ in the germline V gene. The chain's CDR3 is CASSLHRENYEQYF. As DNA, the CDR3 is TGCGCCAGCAGCTTGCACAGGGAAAACTACGAGCAGTACTTC.

This clonotype was counted between two and nine times. V usage is TRBV12-5 and J usage is TRBJ2-4, with TRBD2 as a possible D gene (6 bases). Germline V lookup: CDR1 LGHNT, CDR2 FRNRAP. The CDR3 runs to 13 residues. V was clipped by 0 bases and J by 10 bases, with 10 bases between them. CDR3 amino acids: CASGLVGRGIQYF. Here the CDR3 DNA reads TGTGCTAGTGGTTTGGTAGGTCGGGGGATTCAGTACTTC.